This entry features one T cell receptor beta chain sequence. Methods used by the authors: Using reference gene primer amplification, nucleated cell counts were estimated. Some clones are missing from TCRdb's copy, which holds only in-frame ones; the method was immunoSEQ multiplex PCR. V and J calls and clone size follow that table, whereas D and trimming were derived from the DNA. Among around 210,000 clones listed, around 90% were seen once. This sample was included in a study of blood T cell repertoires in COVID-19. Background on the study: PBMCs, B-cell-depleted T cells, or T cells provided the cDNA or gDNA that made up the material.

Germline CDR1 MGHRA, CDR2 YSYEKL. Trimming pared 2 bases from V and 2 bases from J, leaving 11 bases between. The CDR3 length is 15 residues. The sequence came from a young man with active or convalescent COVID-19. This sequence joins TRBV4-1 and TRBJ2-3; a weak D match, TRBD1 (5 bases). Sample: peripheral blood. CDR3 sequence reads: CASSQQGGFTDTQYF. CDR3 nucleotides: TGCGCCAGCAGCCAACAGGGTGGCTTCACAGATACGCAGTATTTT.